This TCR beta chain was retrieved from a study of blood T cell repertoires in COVID-19. As for the study in general: Spain, Italy and the United States supplied samples that represented acute and convalescent COVID-19. From T cells, B-cell-depleted T cells, or PBMCs came the material, which was cDNA or gDNA.

The CDR3 length is 15 residues. Trimming cost V 7 bases and J 1 base; bases outside gene matches: 4. Germline loops: CDR1 MDHEN, CDR2 SYDVKM. In the authors' methods: Cell counts per sample came from amplifying reference gene primers. Only in-frame clones appear in the TCRdb table, and some are missing; sequencing was by immunoSEQ multiplex PCR. From that table come the V and J calls and clone size; the DNA was used to work out D and trimming. Of fewer than 250,000 clones listed, around 82% are singletons. The source of this sequence is a man over 45 with active or convalescent COVID-19. This chain joins TRBV28 and TRBJ2-5; the match to TRBD2 covers 12 bases. Sequencing used peripheral blood. The CDR3 DNA reads as TGTGCCAGCAACCGACTAGCGGGGGTCCAAGAGACCCAGTACTTC. Translating it yields CASNRLAGVQETQYF.